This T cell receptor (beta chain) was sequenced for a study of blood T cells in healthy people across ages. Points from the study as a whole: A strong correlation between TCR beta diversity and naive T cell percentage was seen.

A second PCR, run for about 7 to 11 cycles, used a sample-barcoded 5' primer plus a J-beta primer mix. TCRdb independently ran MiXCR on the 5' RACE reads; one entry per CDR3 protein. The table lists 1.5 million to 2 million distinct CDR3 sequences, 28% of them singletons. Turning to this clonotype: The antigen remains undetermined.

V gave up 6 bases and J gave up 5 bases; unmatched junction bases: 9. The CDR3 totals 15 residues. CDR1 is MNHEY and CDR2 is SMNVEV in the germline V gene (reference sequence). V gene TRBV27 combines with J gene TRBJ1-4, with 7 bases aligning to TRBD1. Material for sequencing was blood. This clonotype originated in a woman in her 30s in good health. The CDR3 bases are TGTGCCAGCAGCCAAACAGGGGCGGGCAATGAAAAACTGTTTTTT. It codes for CASSQTGAGNEKLFF.